The source of this T cell receptor beta chain is a study of PD-1 blockade in classical Hodgkin lymphoma. Each and every patient relapsed after autologous stem cell transplantation, and patients got differing brentuximab vedotin exposure. Best outcomes ranged across complete response, partial response and progressive disease. Note on this clone: Its matching antigen is unknown.

Study outcomes and limitations: There was a significant rise in CD4+ TCR diversity by C4D1, with no such rise for CD8+. No one has yet defined what causes the repertoire differences, which may be disease activity or prior therapy. It was reported that newly diagnosed patients had less baseline TCR diversity than healthy donors.

The CDR3 runs to 16 residues. With 7 bases clipped from V and 4 bases from J, the junction kept 12 bases outside the gene matches. Germline CDR1 SGHTA, CDR2 FQGNSA. Some clones are missing from TCRdb's copy, which holds only in-frame ones; the method was immunoSEQ multiplex PCR. The data show tens of thousands of clones, roughly 78% seen once. The rearrangement links TRBV7-2 to TRBJ2-3; 9 bases align to TRBD2. This clonotype was obtained from a human donor with classical Hodgkin lymphoma. The sequencing used peripheral blood mononuclear cells (PBMCs), collected at baseline. CDR3 sequence (DNA): TGTGCCAGCACCCTCCGGGCGGGGGGGCGATCAGATACGCAGTATTTT. It specifies CASTLRAGGRSDTQYF.